This is a list of T cell receptor beta chains from one sample in a study of blood T cell repertoires in COVID-19. TCRdb's copy holds only in-frame clones and misses some; the assay was immunoSEQ multiplex PCR. The repertoire holds 150,000 to 200,000 clones, with less than 85% as singletons. Input material: PBMCs or T cells enriched from blood (not recorded which). These receptors all come from a woman in her sixties or seventies with acute COVID-19. Both conserved end residues are part of each CDR3. The D gene is left open where the match is weak. Only some rows state a clone size, as once, few, many or a class for expanded clones.

CDR3: CASSPGQANTGELFF
DNA: TGTGCCAGCTCCCCGGGACAGGCGAACACCGGGGAGCTGTTTTTT
J: TRBJ2-2
V: TRBV18
D: TRBD1
size: .

CDR3: CASSKEKHQGKQFF
DNA: TGTGCCAGCAGCAAAGAGAAACATCAGGGAAAGCAGTTCTTC
J: TRBJ2-1
V: TRBV21-1
D: .
size: .

CDR3: CASSQAYGSYNSPLHF
DNA: TGTGCCAGCAGCCAAGCTTACGGCTCCTATAATTCACCCCTCCACTTT
J: TRBJ1-6
V: TRBV14
D: .
size: once

CDR3: CASSLGHLGELFF
DNA: TGTGCCAGCAGCTTGGGGCACCTCGGGGAGCTGTTTTTT
J: TRBJ2-2
V: TRBV5-6
D: .
size: .

CDR3: CASSPRQAVGYTF
DNA: TGTGCCAGCAGTCCTCGACAGGCCGTTGGCTACACCTTC
J: TRBJ1-2
V: TRBV12-3/TRBV12-4
D: .
size: few

CDR3: CASSVAAGTDTQYF
DNA: TGTGCCAGCAGCGTAGCTGCAGGCACAGATACGCAGTATTTT
J: TRBJ2-3
V: TRBV9
D: .
size: .

CDR3: CASSFGTRGNQPQHF
DNA: TGTGCCAGTAGTTTCGGGACTAGGGGCAATCAGCCCCAGCATTTT
J: TRBJ1-5
V: TRBV19
D: .
size: .

CDR3: CASSLEQGHLHF
DNA: TGTGCCAGCAGCTTAGAACAGGGACACCTCCACTTT
J: TRBJ1-6
V: TRBV7-9
D: .
size: .

CDR3: CATSRPPGPEAFF
DNA: TGTGCCACCAGCAGACCACCCGGTCCTGAAGCTTTCTTT
J: TRBJ1-1
V: TRBV15
D: .
size: .

CDR3: CATSDSTGITEAFF
DNA: TGTGCCACCAGTGATTCTACAGGGATCACTGAAGCTTTCTTT
J: TRBJ1-1
V: TRBV24-1
D: .
size: once

CDR3: CASASVGEADYEQYF
DNA: TGTGCCAGTGCTTCTGTGGGGGAGGCGGACTACGAGCAGTACTTC
J: TRBJ2-7
V: TRBV19
D: .
size: .

CDR3: CATSRDLAAVSNEQFF
DNA: TGTGCCACCAGCAGAGATTTGGCGGCGGTTAGCAATGAGCAGTTCTTC
J: TRBJ2-1
V: TRBV15
D: .
size: .